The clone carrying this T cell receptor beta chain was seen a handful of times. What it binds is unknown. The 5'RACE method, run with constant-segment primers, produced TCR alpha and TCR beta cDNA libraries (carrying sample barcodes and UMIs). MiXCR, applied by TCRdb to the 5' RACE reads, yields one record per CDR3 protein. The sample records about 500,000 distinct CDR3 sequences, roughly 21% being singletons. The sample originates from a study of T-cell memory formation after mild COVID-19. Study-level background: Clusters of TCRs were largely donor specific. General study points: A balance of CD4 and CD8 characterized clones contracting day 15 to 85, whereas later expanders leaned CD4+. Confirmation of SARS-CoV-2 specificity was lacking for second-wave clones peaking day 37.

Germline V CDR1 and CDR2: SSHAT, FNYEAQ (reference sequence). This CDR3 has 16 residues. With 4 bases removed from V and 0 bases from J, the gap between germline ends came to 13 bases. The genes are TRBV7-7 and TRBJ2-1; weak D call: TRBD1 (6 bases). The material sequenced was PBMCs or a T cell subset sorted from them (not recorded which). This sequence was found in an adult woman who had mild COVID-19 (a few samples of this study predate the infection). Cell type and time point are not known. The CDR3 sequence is CASSSSQGSSYNEQFF. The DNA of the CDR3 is TGTGCCAGCAGCTCGTCCCAGGGGAGCTCCTACAATGAGCAGTTCTTC. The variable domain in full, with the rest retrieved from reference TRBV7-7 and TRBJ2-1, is GAGVSQSPRYKVTKRGQDVTLRCDPISSHATLYWYQQALGQGPEFLTYFNYEAQPDKSGLPSDRFSAERPEGSISTLTIQRTEQRDSAMYRCASSSSQGSSYNEQFFGPGTRLTVL.